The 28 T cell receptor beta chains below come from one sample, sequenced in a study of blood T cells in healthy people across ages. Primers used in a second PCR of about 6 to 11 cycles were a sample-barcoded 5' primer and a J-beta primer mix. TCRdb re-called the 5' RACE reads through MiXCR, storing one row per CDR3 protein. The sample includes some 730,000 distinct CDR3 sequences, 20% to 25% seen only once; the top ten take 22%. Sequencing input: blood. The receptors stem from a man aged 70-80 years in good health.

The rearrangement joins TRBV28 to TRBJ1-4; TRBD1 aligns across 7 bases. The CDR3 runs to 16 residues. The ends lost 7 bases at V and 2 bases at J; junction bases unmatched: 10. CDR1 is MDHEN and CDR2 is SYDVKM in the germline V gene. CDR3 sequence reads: CASTQGPGGTNEKLFF. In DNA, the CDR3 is TGTGCCAGCACCCAAGGGCCAGGGGGGACTAATGAAAAACTGTTTTTT.

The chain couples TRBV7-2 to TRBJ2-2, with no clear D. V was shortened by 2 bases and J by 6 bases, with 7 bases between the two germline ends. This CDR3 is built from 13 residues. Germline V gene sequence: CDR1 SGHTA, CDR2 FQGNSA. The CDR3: CASSLIFPGELFF. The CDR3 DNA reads TGTGCCAGCAGCTTAATTTTCCCCGGGGAGCTGTTTTTT.

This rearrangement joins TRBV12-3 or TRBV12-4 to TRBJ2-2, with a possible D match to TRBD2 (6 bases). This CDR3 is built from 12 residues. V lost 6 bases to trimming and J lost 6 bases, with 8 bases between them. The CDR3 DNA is TGTGCCAGCAGCGGGAGTTCCGGGGAGCTGTTTTTT. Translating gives CASSGSSGELFF.

CDR3 in amino acids: CASSERQGVITGELFF. The CDR3 nucleotides are TGTGCCAGCAGCGAGCGACAGGGTGTAATCACCGGGGAGCTGTTTTTT. The J gene is TRBJ2-2, the V gene TRBV7-6; 7 bases are a match to TRBD1. The junction had 10 bases not matched to a gene; V was cut back by 5 bases and J by 4 bases. Germline lookup yields CDR1 SGHVS and CDR2 FNYEAQ. The CDR3 is made up of 16 amino acids. Supplemented by reference TRBV7-6 and TRBJ2-2, the full variable domain reads GAGVSQSPRYKVTKRGQDVALRCDPISGHVSLYWYRQALGQGPEFLTYFNYEAQQDKSGLPNDRFSAERPEGSISTLTIQRTEQRDSAMYRCASSERQGVITGELFFGEGSRLTVL.

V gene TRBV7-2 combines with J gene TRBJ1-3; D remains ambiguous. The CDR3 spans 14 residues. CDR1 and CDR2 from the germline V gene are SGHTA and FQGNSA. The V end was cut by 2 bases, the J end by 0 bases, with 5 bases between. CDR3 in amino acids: CASSLQPSGNTIYF. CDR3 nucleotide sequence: TGTGCCAGCAGCTTACAGCCCTCTGGAAACACCATATATTTT.

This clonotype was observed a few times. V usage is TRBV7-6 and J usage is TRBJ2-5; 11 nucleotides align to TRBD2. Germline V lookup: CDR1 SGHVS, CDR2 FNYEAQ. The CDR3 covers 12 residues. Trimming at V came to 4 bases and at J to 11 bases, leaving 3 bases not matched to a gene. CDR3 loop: CASSSTSGAQYF. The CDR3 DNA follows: TGTGCCAGCAGCTCGACTAGCGGGGCTCAGTACTTC.

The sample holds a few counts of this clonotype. CDR3 loop: CSGGGSTYEQYF. CDR3 nucleotide sequence: TGCAGTGGTGGGGGGTCGACCTACGAGCAGTACTTC. The chain has TRBV20-1 and TRBJ2-7; possible D gene TRBD2, 6 bases. V was pared by 7 bases and J by 2 bases, with 12 bases between. Germline assignment: CDR1 DFQATT and CDR2 SNEGSKA (reference sequence). The CDR3 is 12 residues long.

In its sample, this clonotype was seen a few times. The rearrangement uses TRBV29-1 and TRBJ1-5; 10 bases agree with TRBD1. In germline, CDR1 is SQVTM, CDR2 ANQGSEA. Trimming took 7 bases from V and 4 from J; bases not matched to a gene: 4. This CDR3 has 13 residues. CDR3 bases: TGCAGCGCCGGACAGGGGGAGAATCAGCCCCAGCATTTT. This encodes CSAGQGENQPQHF.

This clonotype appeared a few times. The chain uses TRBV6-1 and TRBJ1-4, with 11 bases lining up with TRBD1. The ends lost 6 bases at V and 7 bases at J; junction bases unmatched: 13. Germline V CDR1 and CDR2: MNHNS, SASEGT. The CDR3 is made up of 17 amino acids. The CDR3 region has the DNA TGTGCCAGCAGAAGGACAGGGGGCGCCTCGGTCGGTGAAAAACTGTTTTTT. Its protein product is CASRRTGGASVGEKLFF.

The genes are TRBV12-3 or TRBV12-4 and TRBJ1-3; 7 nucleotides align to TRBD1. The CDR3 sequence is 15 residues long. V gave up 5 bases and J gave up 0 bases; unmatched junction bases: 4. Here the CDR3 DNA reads TGTGCCAGCAGTCGGACAGGCCCCTCTGGAAACACCATATATTTT. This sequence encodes CASSRTGPSGNTIYF.

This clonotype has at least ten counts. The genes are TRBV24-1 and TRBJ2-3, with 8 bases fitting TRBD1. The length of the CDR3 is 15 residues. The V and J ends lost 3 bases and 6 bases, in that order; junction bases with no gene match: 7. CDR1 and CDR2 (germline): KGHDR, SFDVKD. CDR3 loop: CATSDRDRFVDTQYF. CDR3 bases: TGTGCCACCAGTGATCGGGACAGGTTTGTGGATACGCAGTATTTT.

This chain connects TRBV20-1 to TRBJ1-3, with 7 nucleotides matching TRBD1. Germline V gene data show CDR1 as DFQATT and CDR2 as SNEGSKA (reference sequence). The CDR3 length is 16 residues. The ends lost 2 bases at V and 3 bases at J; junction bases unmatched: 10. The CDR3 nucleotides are TGCAGTGCTAGAAGGATCGACAGGGAAGTTGGAAACACCATATATTTT. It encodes CSARRIDREVGNTIYF.

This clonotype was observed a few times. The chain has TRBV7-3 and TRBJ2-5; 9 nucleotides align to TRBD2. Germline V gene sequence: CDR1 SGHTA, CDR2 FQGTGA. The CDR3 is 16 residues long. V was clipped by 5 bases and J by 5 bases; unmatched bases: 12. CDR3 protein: CASSQTSGLPRETQYF. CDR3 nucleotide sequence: TGTGCCAGCAGCCAAACTAGCGGGCTGCCCCGGGAGACCCAGTACTTC.

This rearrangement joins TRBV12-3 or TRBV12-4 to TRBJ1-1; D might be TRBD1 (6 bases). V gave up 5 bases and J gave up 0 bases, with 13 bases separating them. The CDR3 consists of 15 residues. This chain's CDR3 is CASSHRAGLNTEAFF. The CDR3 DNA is TGTGCCAGCAGTCACAGGGCCGGGTTGAACACTGAAGCTTTCTTT.

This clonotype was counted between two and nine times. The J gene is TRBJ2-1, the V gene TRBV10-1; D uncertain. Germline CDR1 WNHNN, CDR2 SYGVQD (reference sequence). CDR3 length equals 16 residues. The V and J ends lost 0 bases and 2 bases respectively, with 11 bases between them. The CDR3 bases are TGCGCCAGCAGTGAGTCAGGGCTCAGGCCCTACAATGAGCAGTTCTTC. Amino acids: CASSESGLRPYNEQFF.

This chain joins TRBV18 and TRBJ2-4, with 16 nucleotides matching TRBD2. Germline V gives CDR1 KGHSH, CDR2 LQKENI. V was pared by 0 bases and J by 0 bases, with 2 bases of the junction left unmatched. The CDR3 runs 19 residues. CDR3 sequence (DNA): TGTGCCAGCTCACCACCGGGACTAGCGGGGGGGCTAGCCAAAAACATTCAGTACTTC. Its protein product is CASSPPGLAGGLAKNIQYF.

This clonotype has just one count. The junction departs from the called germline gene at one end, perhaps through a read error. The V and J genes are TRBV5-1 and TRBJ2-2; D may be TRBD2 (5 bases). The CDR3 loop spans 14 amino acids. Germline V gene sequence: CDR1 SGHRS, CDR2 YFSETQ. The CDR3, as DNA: TGCGCCAGCAGCTTTCTAACTAACACCGGGGAGCTGGTTTTT. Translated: CASSFLTNTGELVF. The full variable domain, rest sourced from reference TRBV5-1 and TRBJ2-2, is KAGVTQTPRYLIKTRGQQVTLSCSPISGHRSVSWYQQTPGQGLQFLFEYFSETQRNKGNFPGRFSGRQFSNSRSEMNVSTLELGDSALYLCASSFLTNTGELVFGEGSRLTVL.

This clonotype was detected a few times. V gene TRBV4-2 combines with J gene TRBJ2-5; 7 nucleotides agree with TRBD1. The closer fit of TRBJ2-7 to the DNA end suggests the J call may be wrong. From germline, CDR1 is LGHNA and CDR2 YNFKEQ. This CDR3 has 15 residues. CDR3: CASSQMTGITYEQYF. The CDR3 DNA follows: TGTGCCAGCAGCCAAATGACAGGGATTACCTACGAGCAGTACTTC.

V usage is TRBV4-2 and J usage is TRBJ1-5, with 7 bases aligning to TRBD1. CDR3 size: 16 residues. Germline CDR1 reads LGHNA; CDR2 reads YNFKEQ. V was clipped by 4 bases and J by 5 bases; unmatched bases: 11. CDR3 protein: CASSLQRGQTYQPQHF. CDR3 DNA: TGTGCCAGCAGCCTACAGAGGGGACAGACTTATCAGCCCCAGCATTTT.

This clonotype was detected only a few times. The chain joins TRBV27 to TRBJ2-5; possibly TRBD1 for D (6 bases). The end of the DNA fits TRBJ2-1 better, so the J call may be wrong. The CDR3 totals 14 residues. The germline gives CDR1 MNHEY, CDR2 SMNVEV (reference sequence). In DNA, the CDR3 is TGTGCCACTTCACTTGGGGGCAGAGTGTTTGAGCAGTTCTTC. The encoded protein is CATSLGGRVFEQFF.

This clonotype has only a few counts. The CDR3: CATSDSAFGGYTF. CDR3 sequence (DNA): TGTGCCACCAGTGATTCGGCCTTTGGAGGCTACACCTTC. This rearrangement joins TRBV24-1 to TRBJ1-2; D call uncertain. The CDR3 spans 13 residues. V lost 2 bases to trimming and J lost 8 bases, with 11 bases between them. CDR1 is KGHDR and CDR2 is SFDVKD in the germline V gene.

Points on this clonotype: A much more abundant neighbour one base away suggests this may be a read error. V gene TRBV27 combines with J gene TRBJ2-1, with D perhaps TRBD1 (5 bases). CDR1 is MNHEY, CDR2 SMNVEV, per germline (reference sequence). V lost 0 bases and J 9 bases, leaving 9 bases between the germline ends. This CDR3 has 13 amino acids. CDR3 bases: TGTGCCAGCAGTTTATCGGGTCAGGGTGAGCAGTTCTTC. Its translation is CASSLSGQGEQFF.

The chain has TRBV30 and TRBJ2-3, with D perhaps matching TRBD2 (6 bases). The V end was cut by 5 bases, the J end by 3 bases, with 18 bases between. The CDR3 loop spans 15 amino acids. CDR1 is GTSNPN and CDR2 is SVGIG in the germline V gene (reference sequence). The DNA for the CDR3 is TGTGCCTGGTCATTGGGGGGAGGTAGGACAGATACGCAGTATTTT. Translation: CAWSLGGGRTDTQYF. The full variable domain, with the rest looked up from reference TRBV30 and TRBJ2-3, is SQTIHQWPATLVQPVGSPLSLECTVEGTSNPNLYWYRQAAGRGLQLLFYSVGIGQISSEVPQNLSASRPQDRQFILSSKKLLLSDSGFYLCAWSLGGGRTDTQYFGPGTRLTVL.

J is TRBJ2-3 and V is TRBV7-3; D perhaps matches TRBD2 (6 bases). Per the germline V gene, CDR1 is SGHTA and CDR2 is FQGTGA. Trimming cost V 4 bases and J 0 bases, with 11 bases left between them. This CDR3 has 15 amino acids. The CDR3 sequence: CASSSGLDSTDTQYF. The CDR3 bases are TGTGCCAGCAGCTCGGGACTCGATAGCACAGATACGCAGTATTTT.

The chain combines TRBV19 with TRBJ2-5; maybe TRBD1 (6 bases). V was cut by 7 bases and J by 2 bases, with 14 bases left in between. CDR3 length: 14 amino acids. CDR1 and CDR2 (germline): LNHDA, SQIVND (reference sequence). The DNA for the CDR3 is TGTGCCAGTACCTCGGACAGCACTCAAGAGACCCAGTACTTC. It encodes CASTSDSTQETQYF.

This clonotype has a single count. The CDR3 spells CSARAGQGPETQYF. The DNA of the CDR3 is TGCAGTGCTAGAGCGGGACAGGGGCCAGAGACCCAGTACTTC. The chain links TRBV20-1 to TRBJ2-5; 10 bases align to TRBD1. V shed 1 base, J shed 4 bases, and the junction held 3 bases outside the gene matches. CDR3 size: 14 residues. Germline V gene data show CDR1 as DFQATT and CDR2 as SNEGSKA (reference sequence).

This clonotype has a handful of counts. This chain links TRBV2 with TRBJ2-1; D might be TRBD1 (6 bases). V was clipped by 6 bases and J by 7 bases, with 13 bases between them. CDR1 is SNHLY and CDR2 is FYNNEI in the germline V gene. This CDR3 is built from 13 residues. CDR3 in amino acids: CASSIDRLNEQFF. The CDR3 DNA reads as TGTGCCAGCAGCATTGACAGGCTGAATGAGCAGTTCTTC.

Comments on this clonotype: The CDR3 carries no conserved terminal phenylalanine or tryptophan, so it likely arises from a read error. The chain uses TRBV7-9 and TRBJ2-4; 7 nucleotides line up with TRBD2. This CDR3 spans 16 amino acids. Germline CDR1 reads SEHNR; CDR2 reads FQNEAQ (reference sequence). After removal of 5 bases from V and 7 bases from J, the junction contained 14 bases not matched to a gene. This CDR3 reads CASSPTLAGEGNIQYL. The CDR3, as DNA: TGTGCCAGCAGCCCGACCCTGGCGGGGGAGGGGAACATTCAGTACCTC.